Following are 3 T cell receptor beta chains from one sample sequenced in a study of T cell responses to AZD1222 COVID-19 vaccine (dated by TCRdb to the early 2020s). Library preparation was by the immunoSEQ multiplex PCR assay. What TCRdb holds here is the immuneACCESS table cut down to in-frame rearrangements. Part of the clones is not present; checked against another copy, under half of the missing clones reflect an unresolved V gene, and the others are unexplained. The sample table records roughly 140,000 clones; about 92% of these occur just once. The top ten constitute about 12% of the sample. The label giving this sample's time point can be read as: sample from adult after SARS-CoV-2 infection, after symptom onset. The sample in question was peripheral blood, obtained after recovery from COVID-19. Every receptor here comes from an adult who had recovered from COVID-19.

The CDR3 DNA sequence: TGTGCCAGCAGTCCCCTAGCGGTACAAGAGACCCAGTACTTC. Translation: CASSPLAVQETQYF. The V gene is TRBV27, the J gene TRBJ2-5; TRBD2 matches at 7 bases. V gave up 5 bases and J gave up 2 bases; unmatched junction bases: 5. This CDR3 is built from 14 residues. Germline V gives CDR1 MNHEY, CDR2 SMNVEV (reference sequence).

As DNA, the CDR3 is TGTGCCAGCAGTCGGGGGCTTCGCGGATACGAGCAGTACTTC. This encodes CASSRGLRGYEQYF. V is TRBV27 and J is TRBJ2-7; either TRBD1 or TRBD2 may supply D (6 bases each). Germline CDR1 reads MNHEY; CDR2 reads SMNVEV (reference sequence). Trimming removed 5 bases at V and 4 bases at J, with 15 bases between. CDR3 size: 14 residues.

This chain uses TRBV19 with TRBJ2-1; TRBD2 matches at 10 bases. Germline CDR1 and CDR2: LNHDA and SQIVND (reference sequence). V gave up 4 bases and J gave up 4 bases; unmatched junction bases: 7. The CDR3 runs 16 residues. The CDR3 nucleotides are TGTGCCAGTAGTACCGACGGACTAGCGGAGTACAATGAGCAGTTCTTC. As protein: CASSTDGLAEYNEQFF.